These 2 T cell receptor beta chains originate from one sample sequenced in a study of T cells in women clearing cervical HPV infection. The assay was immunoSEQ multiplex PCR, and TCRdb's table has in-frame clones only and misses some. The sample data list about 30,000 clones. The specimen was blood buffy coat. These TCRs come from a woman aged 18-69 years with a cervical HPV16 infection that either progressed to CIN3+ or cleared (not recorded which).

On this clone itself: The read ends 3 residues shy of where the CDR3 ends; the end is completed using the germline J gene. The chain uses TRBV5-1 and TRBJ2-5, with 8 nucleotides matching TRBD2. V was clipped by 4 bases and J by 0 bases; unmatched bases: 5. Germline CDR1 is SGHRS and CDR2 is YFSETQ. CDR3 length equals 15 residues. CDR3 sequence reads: CASSGRGGYQETQYF. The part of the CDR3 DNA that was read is TGCGCCAGCAGCGGCCGGGGGGGGTACCAAGAGACC. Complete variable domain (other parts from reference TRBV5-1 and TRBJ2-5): KAGVTQTPRYLIKTRGQQVTLSCSPISGHRSVSWYQQTPGQGLQFLFEYFSETQRNKGNFPGRFSGRQFSNSRSEMNVSTLELGDSALYLCASSGRGGYQETQYFGPGTRLLVL.

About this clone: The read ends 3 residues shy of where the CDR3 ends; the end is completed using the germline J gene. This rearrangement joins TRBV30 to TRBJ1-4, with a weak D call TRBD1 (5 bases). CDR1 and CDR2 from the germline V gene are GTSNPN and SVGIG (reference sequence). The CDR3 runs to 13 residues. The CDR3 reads CAWTLSGANVLFF. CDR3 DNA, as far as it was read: TGTGCCTGGACTCTATCTGGGGCCAACGTA.